Listed below are T cell receptor beta chains from one sample, sequenced in a study of control samples from healthy donors and cancer patients. Here immunoSEQ multiplex PCR was the method, and the copy in TCRdb shows in-frame clones only, minus some. In the table there are around 200,000 clones, 90% to 95% of which are singletons. Sequencing input: blood. The receptors shown here come from a man younger than 35 in good health. CDR3s include the opening cysteine and the closing phenylalanine or tryptophan.

TRBV12-5	12	TRBJ1-1	CASGLRQDQAFF
TRBV7-8	16	TRBJ2-4	CASSLGTGLAKNIQYF
TRBV3-1/TRBV3-2	16	TRBJ2-5	CASSQDLGASRETQYF
TRBV30	11	TRBJ1-1	CAWSVGLEAFF
TRBV30	14	TRBJ2-1	CAWGAGTGFDEQFF
TRBV12-5	18	TRBJ2-7	CASGLRDGGVRGSYEQYF
TRBV7-8	13	TRBJ1-2	CASSLTGTDGYTF
TRBV6-5	13	TRBJ1-3	CASSLSPGNTIYF
TRBV19	12	TRBJ1-5	CASSTGNQPQHF
TRBV25-1	12	TRBJ2-5	CASSGPRETQYF
TRBV2	14	TRBJ1-5	CASKRVGESSPQHF
TRBV9	15	TRBJ2-3	CASSVGIGDTDTQYF
TRBV7-3	10	TRBJ1-1	CRQVNTEAFF
TRBV14	20	TRBJ1-4	CASSQGLFIWPLKSNEKLFF
TRBV7-2	15	TRBJ2-7	CASSLGSGGPNEQYF
TRBV6-5	13	TRBJ2-7	CASRAGPTYEQYF
TRBV11-2	15	TRBJ2-7	CASSFNQLARGEQYF
TRBV5-1	13	TRBJ2-5	CASRQGLQETQYF
TRBV5-1	15	TRBJ2-7	CASSFGVGETYEQYF
TRBV12-5	15	TRBJ2-6	CASGIDLFGANVLTF
TRBV2	14	TRBJ2-7	CASSQQVSGYEQYF
TRBV13	12	TRBJ2-1	CASSSTGNEQFF
TRBV30	14	TRBJ1-6	CAWSVQVGGSPLHF
TRBV21-1	17	TRBJ2-4	CASSKALWGGLGDIQYF
TRBV7-8	14	TRBJ2-1	CASRTTGSFPEQFF
TRBV27	14	TRBJ1-1	CASSPQLSGVEAFF
TRBV25-1	15	TRBJ1-3	CASSELGANGNTIYF
TRBV7-3	15	TRBJ2-5	CASSLGDSTQETQYF
TRBV6-1	17	TRBJ1-6	CASSVVRTEDYNSPLHF
TRBV3-1/TRBV3-2	13	TRBJ1-3	CASSLANGNTIYF
TRBV9	13	TRBJ1-2	CASSPRDPYGYTF
TRBV5-8	14	TRBJ2-3	CASSPRGVSDTQYF
TRBV5-1	15	TRBJ1-1	CASSPRGAMNTEAFF
TRBV2	16	TRBJ2-1	CASKDVGQGKDNEQFF
TRBV5-4	15	TRBJ2-7	CASSLGGTGLYEQYF
TRBV25-1	14	TRBJ1-4	CASSRGTGVEKLFF
TRBV19	16	TRBJ2-1	CASSTELAGGRDEQFF
TRBV7-8	16	TRBJ1-6	CASSLEVGSYNSPLHF
TRBV11-2	15	TRBJ2-1	CASSPLAGAYNEQFF
TRBV12-3/TRBV12-4	13	TRBJ2-3	CASSRISTDTQYF
TRBV10-2	11	TRBJ2-7	CASSVSYEQYF
TRBV10-3	13	TRBJ1-2	CATRGTESYGYTF
TRBV7-8	16	TRBJ2-4	CASSSTLPGQGNIQYF
TRBV10-2	15	TRBJ2-1	CASSAGRLPNNEQFF
TRBV12-3/TRBV12-4	13	TRBJ2-6	CASTHSGANVLTF
TRBV9	16	TRBJ2-1	CASSARGGQGYNEQFF
TRBV10-3	17	TRBJ2-3	CAISAGGGGVITDTQYF
TRBV24-1	16	TRBJ2-6	CATSDSDSYGANVLTF
TRBV5-1	18	TRBJ2-5	CASTPGEGAGLLGETQYF
TRBV19	16	TRBJ2-2	CASSAQTGANTGELFF
TRBV5-1	16	TRBJ2-1	CASSLTGTSGYNEQFF
TRBV5-4	14	TRBJ2-7	CASSRLQGSDEQYF
TRBV19	17	TRBJ1-6	CASSTSTVRAVRSPLHF
TRBV6-5	15	TRBJ1-6	CASSYSIGNDSPLHF
TRBV2	14	TRBJ2-1	CASSEGGGGGFRFF